The T cell receptor beta chain under discussion was sequenced for a study of cytomegalovirus exposure and HLA in healthy donors. There was no recording of CMV serostatus for this donor. This PCR relied on a set of 60 Vbeta primers and 13 Jbeta primers. Sequencing was performed with immunoSEQ multiplex PCR; in TCRdb, only in-frame clones are kept and a portion is missing. The sample yields 150,000 to 200,000 clones, roughly 80% seen once. This receptor was identified in a human donor in good health. The sequenced material came from PBMCs.

CDR3 loop: CASSFSGGTGELFF. Written as DNA, the CDR3 is TGTGCCAGCAGCTTTAGCGGGGGTACCGGGGAGCTGTTTTTT. The rearrangement links TRBV7-2 to TRBJ2-2; 9 bases match TRBD2. V shed 3 bases, J shed 5 bases, and the junction held 1 base outside the gene matches. CDR1 and CDR2 (germline): SGHTA, FQGNSA. The CDR3 spans 14 residues.